This T cell receptor beta chain was observed in a study of CD8 T cells in ankylosing spondylitis. Points on this clonotype: The target antigen is unknown.

Regarding the study as a whole: A TCR beta motif of seven or eight highly homologous variants appeared characteristic of ankylosing spondylitis blood.

TCRdb analysed the 5' RACE reads with MiXCR anew, one entry per CDR3 protein. The top ten hold around 19% of the sample, which has about 750,000 distinct CDR3 sequences, around a fifth seen once. This CDR3 spans 14 amino acids. V lost 2 bases to trimming and J lost 1 base; unmatched junction nucleotides: 3. Germline lookup yields CDR1 DFQATT and CDR2 SNEGSKA (reference sequence). The chain uses TRBV20-1 and TRBJ2-5; 8 bases align to TRBD1. This TCR was sampled from a male donor with ankylosing spondylitis. Sequenced input: blood, either unsorted or a sorted T cell fraction (not recorded which). The CDR3 DNA sequence: TGCAGTGCTAGATCAGGGACAGGCCAAGAGACCCAGTACTTC. Its translation: CSARSGTGQETQYF.